The rows below give T cell receptor beta chains drawn from one sample of a study of CD8 T cells in ankylosing spondylitis. TCRdb re-called the 5' RACE reads with MiXCR, one entry per CDR3 protein. The sample has 240,000 or so distinct CDR3 sequences; around 11% are singletons. Material for sequencing was blood, either unsorted or a sorted T cell fraction (not recorded which). These receptors all stem from a male donor with ankylosing spondylitis or in good health (not recorded which). Both conserved end residues are part of each CDR3. The D gene is left open where the match is weak. Only part of the rows carry a size: once, few, many, or a class if the clone is expanded.

D gene	V gene	CDR3 length	clone size	J gene	CDR3 protein	CDR3 DNA
TRBD1	TRBV20-1	15	.	TRBJ2-7	CSAHPWGQGPYEQYF	TGCAGTGCTCACCCCTGGGGACAGGGGCCCTACGAGCAGTACTTC
.	TRBV18	15	many	TRBJ2-7	CASSPRVRDGIEQYF	TGTGCCAGCTCACCACGGGTCCGTGACGGGATCGAGCAGTACTTC
.	TRBV7-9	17	.	TRBJ1-1	CASSPKAGPSGLAEAFF	TGTGCCAGCAGCCCCAAGGCCGGGCCATCAGGCTTAGCTGAAGCTTTCTTT
.	TRBV4-1	13	many	TRBJ2-3	CASTSYSTDTQYF	TGCGCCAGCACCTCCTATAGCACAGATACGCAGTATTTT
.	TRBV7-2	12	many	TRBJ2-1	CASRPFQTEQFF	TGTGCCAGCAGACCCTTTCAAACGGAGCAGTTCTTC
.	TRBV27	14	many	TRBJ2-5	CASSFNRQMETQYF	TGTGCCAGCAGTTTTAACCGACAGATGGAGACCCAGTACTTC
.	TRBV4-1	16	many	TRBJ1-4	CASSQSPGRLSEKLFF	TGCGCCAGCAGCCAATCTCCGGGACGATTAAGTGAAAAACTGTTTTTT
.	TRBV2	14	few	TRBJ2-1	CASTRGPRGNEQFF	TGTGCCAGCACACGGGGGCCCCGTGGGAATGAGCAGTTCTTC
.	TRBV27	16	many	TRBJ2-5	CASSLGAQTFQETQYF	TGTGCCAGCAGTTTAGGAGCTCAAACTTTCCAAGAGACCCAGTACTTC
.	TRBV6-2/TRBV6-3	14	many	TRBJ2-3	CATIDWAGTDTQYF	TGTGCCACCATCGACTGGGCGGGCACAGATACGCAGTATTTT
TRBD2	TRBV2	16	many	TRBJ2-1	CASSEAAAGFYNEQFF	TGTGCCAGCAGTGAAGCGGCAGCGGGGTTCTACAATGAGCAGTTCTTC
TRBD2	TRBV20-1	17	once	TRBJ2-5	CSARAIQFTSVQETQYF	TGCAGTGCTAGAGCGATACAGTTTACTAGCGTCCAAGAGACCCAGTACTTC
.	TRBV2	16	few	TRBJ1-2	CASSEDSGDSHYGYTF	TGTGCCAGCAGTGAAGACTCTGGGGACTCTCACTATGGCTACACCTTC
.	TRBV5-1	14	.	TRBJ2-3	CASSPDRNTDTQYF	TGCGCCAGCAGCCCTGACAGGAACACAGATACGCAGTATTTT
TRBD2	TRBV27	15	few	TRBJ2-3	CASRIAGGTWDTQYF	TGTGCCAGCAGGATAGCGGGGGGGACTTGGGATACGCAGTATTTT
.	TRBV5-1	15	many	TRBJ1-1	CASTPGADTNTEAFF	TGCGCCAGCACCCCCGGAGCGGACACGAACACTGAAGCTTTCTTT
TRBD2	TRBV11-1	18	.	TRBJ2-1	CASSLKVGTSGQGNEQFF	TGTGCCAGCAGCTTAAAGGTCGGTACTAGCGGCCAAGGGAATGAGCAGTTCTTC
.	TRBV7-9	14	.	TRBJ1-2	CASAKDSFGDGYTF	TGTGCCAGCGCCAAAGACAGTTTCGGGGATGGCTACACCTTC
TRBD2	TRBV3-1	15	.	TRBJ2-5	CASSLQPLAGVTQYF	TGTGCCAGCAGCCTCCAACCACTAGCGGGAGTTACCCAGTACTTC
.	TRBV9	13	few	TRBJ1-4	CASSFAGDEKLFF	TGTGCCAGCAGCTTCGCGGGGGATGAAAAACTGTTTTTT
.	TRBV5-1	14	many	TRBJ2-5	CASSPGSTQETQYF	TGCGCCAGCAGCCCTGGGAGTACCCAAGAGACCCAGTACTTC
TRBD1	TRBV28	14	.	TRBJ2-7	CASSPRTGDYEQYF	TGTGCCAGCAGTCCCAGGACAGGCGACTACGAGCAGTACTTC
TRBD2	TRBV10-3	15	many	TRBJ2-3	CAISDSGSGTDTQYF	TGTGCCATCAGTGATAGCGGGTCCGGCACAGATACGCAGTATTTT
.	TRBV7-9	13	.	TRBJ2-7	CASEKQGVVEQYF	TGTGCCAGCGAAAAACAGGGAGTTGTAGAGCAGTACTTC
TRBD1	TRBV20-1	13	many	TRBJ1-5	CSARGQGIEPQHF	TGCAGTGCTAGAGGACAGGGTATAGAGCCCCAGCATTTT
TRBD2	TRBV7-3	16	many	TRBJ2-2	CASSLYPGGNTGELFF	TGTGCCAGCAGCTTATACCCGGGAGGAAACACCGGGGAGCTGTTTTTT
.	TRBV3-1	17	.	TRBJ2-5	CATSQVWVGVSLETQYF	TGTGCCACCAGCCAAGTTTGGGTAGGGGTGAGCCTAGAGACCCAGTACTTC
.	TRBV29-1	13	many	TRBJ1-4	CSVRPQSEVKLFF	TGCAGCGTTCGACCACAGTCCGAAGTAAAACTGTTTTTT
.	TRBV20-1	13	many	TRBJ1-1	CSARQRGGTEAFF	TGCAGTGCCAGGCAACGGGGAGGGACTGAAGCTTTCTTT
.	TRBV5-1	13	few	TRBJ2-1	CATPGPPGNEQFF	TGCGCCACCCCGGGACCCCCGGGGAATGAGCAGTTCTTC
TRBD1	TRBV28	14	few	TRBJ2-3	CASSPATTGEQGYF	TGTGCCAGCAGTCCGGCAACGACAGGGGAACAGGGGTATTTT
.	TRBV4-1	15	many	TRBJ2-7	CASSQIQASGPEQYF	TGCGCCAGCAGCCAAATCCAGGCCAGCGGTCCCGAGCAGTACTTC
.	TRBV4-1	15	many	TRBJ1-6	CASSQGVGMSSPLHF	TGCGCCAGCAGCCAAGGTGTAGGGATGAGTTCACCCCTCCACTTT
.	TRBV9	17	many	TRBJ2-3	CASSLHWSSMGTDTQYF	TGTGCCAGCAGCTTACATTGGTCTAGTATGGGCACAGATACGCAGTATTTT
.	TRBV20-1	14	many	TRBJ2-6	CSARVAAGANVLTF	TGCAGTGCTAGAGTTGCAGCTGGGGCCAACGTCCTGACTTTC
.	TRBV20-1	16	many	TRBJ2-7	CSARDDRRGELYEQYF	TGCAGTGCTAGAGATGATCGGCGCGGGGAGCTCTACGAGCAGTACTTC
TRBD1	TRBV27	15	many	TRBJ2-1	CASSFTEAGGDLKFF	TGTGCCAGCAGTTTTACGGAGGCAGGGGGAGATTTGAAGTTCTTC
.	TRBV4-1	15	once	TRBJ1-2	CASSQEIGEIYGYTF	TGCGCCAGCAGCCAAGAGATCGGAGAGATCTATGGCTACACCTTC
TRBD1	TRBV20-1	13	many	TRBJ2-3	CSAGTGDTDTQYF	TGCAGCGCCGGGACAGGGGACACAGATACGCAGTATTTT
.	TRBV29-1	11	.	TRBJ2-7	CSVRNGGEQYF	TGCAGCGTTAGAAACGGAGGGGAGCAGTACTTC
TRBD1	TRBV5-1	12	many	TRBJ1-2	CASSNNFRGPTF	TGCGCCAGCAGCAACAACTTTAGGGGGCCCACTTTC
.	TRBV7-3	16	many	TRBJ1-2	CASSFRGGDRVYGYTF	TGTGCCAGCAGCTTCCGAGGAGGGGATCGGGTCTATGGCTACACCTTC
TRBD2	TRBV7-6	16	few	TRBJ2-1	CASSRTLTSGKDEQFF	TGTGCCAGCAGCCGGACCTTGACTAGCGGGAAGGATGAGCAGTTCTTC
.	TRBV3-1	15	.	TRBJ2-7	CASSQAGGGSYEQYF	TGTGCCAGCAGCCAAGCCGGGGGAGGCAGCTACGAGCAGTACTTC
.	TRBV6-1	14	.	TRBJ2-7	CASSVGRGWDEQYF	TGTGCCAGCAGTGTCGGCAGGGGATGGGACGAGCAGTACTTC
.	TRBV12-3/TRBV12-4	11	many	TRBJ1-1	CASSSLLQAFF	TGTGCCAGCAGTTCCCTTTTGCAGGCTTTCTTT
.	TRBV7-9	15	.	TRBJ2-7	CASSLVGSRTYEQYF	TGTGCCAGCAGCTTAGTGGGCAGCCGGACCTACGAGCAGTACTTC
TRBD1	TRBV29-1	12	many	TRBJ2-5	CSGGQLEETQYF	TGCAGCGGGGGACAGCTGGAAGAGACCCAGTACTTC